The sample holds many counts of the clone carrying this T cell receptor (beta chain). The antigen is undetermined. Researchers attached unique molecular identifiers to individual cDNA molecules. A single record per CDR3 protein comes from TCRdb applying MiXCR to the 5' RACE reads. The sample records roughly 50,000 distinct CDR3 sequences, more than 6.5% being singletons. These data originate in a study of early T cells in non-severe SARS-CoV-2 infection. Study-level information: Sequencing of bulk RNA from unsorted whole blood was done, without chain pairing.

General observations from the study: Missing private and CD4 specificities, VDJdb matching favored anti-spike CD8 responses.

The sample consisted of whole blood. The source of this sequence is an adult who was a healthcare worker with PCR-confirmed SARS-CoV-2 infection or an uninfected control (not recorded which).

This chain's CDR3 is CASSLLVSYNEQFF. For the CDR3, the DNA is TGTGCCAGCAGCTTGCTGGTATCCTACAATGAGCAGTTCTTC. The chain couples TRBV5-5 to TRBJ2-1; D not resolved. Germline CDR1 is SGHKS and CDR2 is YYEKEE (reference sequence). V lost 1 base, J lost 1 base, and 6 bases lay in between. The CDR3 is 14 amino acids.